Below are 20 T cell receptor beta chains sequenced from a single sample in a study of shared clonotypes between healthy human individuals (dated by TCRdb to 2019 to 2021). CD8 naive samples consisted of CD45RO-negative cells that were positively selected for CCR7, yielding a CD45RA+CCR7+ population without TemRA cells. Library generation was performed with the immunoSEQ multiplex PCR assay. As stored in TCRdb, this immuneACCESS dataset retains in-frame rearrangements with V and J assigned. A fraction of the clones does not appear; measured against another copy, unresolved V genes explain less than half of the discrepancy, and the remainder lacks a known reason. The sample table shows hundreds of thousands of clones, and about 96% are seen once. Roughly 0.1% of the sample lies in the top ten. The sequencing sample was made of naive CD8+ T cells sorted from blood. The sample's cell subset or site label is to be understood as: CD45RA+CCR7+. The receptor source for this set is a woman aged 25 to 39 in good health.

The chain combines TRBV28 with TRBJ2-7, with 10 bases identical to TRBD1. The length of the CDR3 is 16 residues. Germline CDR1 reads MDHEN; CDR2 reads SYDVKM. After removal of 5 bases from V and 2 bases from J, the junction contained 9 bases not matched to a gene. CDR3 region: CASSGLGQGDAYEQYF. DNA of the CDR3: TGTGCCAGCAGTGGCCTCGGACAGGGGGACGCCTACGAGCAGTACTTC. The whole variable domain, remainder taken from reference TRBV28 and TRBJ2-7, is DVKVTQSSRYLVKRTGEKVFLECVQDMDHENMFWYRQDPGLGLRLIYFSYDVKMKEKGDIPEGYSVSREKKERFSLILESASTNQTSMYLCASSGLGQGDAYEQYFGPGTRLTVT.

The chain couples TRBV19 to TRBJ2-3; D uncertain. The CDR3 loop spans 19 amino acids. Trimming stripped 3 bases from V and 0 bases from J, with 22 bases between. The germline CDR1 and CDR2 sequences are LNHDA and SQIVND (reference sequence). In nucleotides, the CDR3 is TGTGCCAGTAGTATCCCCTTTGGATCCAGAAACTCTAGCACAGATACGCAGTATTTT. This encodes CASSIPFGSRNSSTDTQYF.

This sequence joins TRBV27 and TRBJ2-7; D could derive from TRBD1 or TRBD2 (5 bases each). The CDR3 extends over 14 amino acids. The V and J ends lost 2 bases and 7 bases respectively, with 15 bases between them. Per germline, CDR1 MNHEY and CDR2 SMNVEV (reference sequence). Written as DNA, the CDR3 is TGTGCCAGCAGTTTACGGGACGGACTGGGGGAGCAGTACTTC. Protein: CASSLRDGLGEQYF.

J is TRBJ1-3 and V is TRBV4-1; 7 bases map to TRBD1. Germline V gene lookup returns CDR1 MGHRA and CDR2 YSYEKL. The V and J ends lost 1 base and 1 base, in that order; junction bases with no gene match: 4. The CDR3 consists of 16 residues. The CDR3 sequence: CASSQATGPSGNTIYF. The CDR3 DNA reads TGCGCCAGCAGCCAAGCGACAGGGCCATCTGGAAACACCATATATTTT.

The chain has TRBV28 and TRBJ2-6; weak D call: TRBD1 (6 bases). The CDR3 consists of 16 residues. The germline CDR1 and CDR2 sequences are MDHEN and SYDVKM. Trimming took off 6 bases at V and 0 bases at J, with 12 bases between the two ends. The DNA for the CDR3 is TGTGCCAGCAGGGTGACAGGTACCTCTGGGGCCAACGTCCTGACTTTC. This codes for CASRVTGTSGANVLTF.

V is TRBV15 and J is TRBJ2-3; 7 bases are shared with TRBD2. Germline V lookup: CDR1 LNHNV, CDR2 YYDKDF (reference sequence). CDR3 length: 15 residues. The J segment lost 5 bases and the V segment lost 3 bases, leaving 8 bases of the junction unmatched. The CDR3 DNA reads TGTGCCACCAGCAGGAAAGCGGGGCGTATAGATACGCAGTATTTT. Its protein product is CATSRKAGRIDTQYF.

V gene TRBV10-1 combines with J gene TRBJ2-5; D is perhaps TRBD2 (6 bases). The CDR3 extends over 13 amino acids. The ends were cut back, 7 bases at V and 1 base at J, with 10 bases in the middle. Germline V gene data show CDR1 as WNHNN and CDR2 as SYGVQD (reference sequence). CDR3 in DNA: TGCGCCAGCACCCGGGACTCCCAAGAGACCCAGTACTTC. This encodes CASTRDSQETQYF.

The DNA for the CDR3 is TGTGCCAGCAGCTTAGACGGAAACTACGAGCAGTACTTC. The encoded protein is CASSLDGNYEQYF. The chain uses TRBV7-9 and TRBJ2-7; no reliable D call. This CDR3 region has 13 residues. Germline V CDR1 and CDR2: SEHNR, FQNEAQ (reference sequence). With 1 base removed from V and 3 bases from J, the gap between germline ends came to 7 bases.

J is TRBJ2-5 and V is TRBV5-1; 16 bases line up with TRBD2. This CDR3 is built from 16 residues. CDR1 is SGHRS, CDR2 YFSETQ, per germline. J was trimmed by 2 bases and V by 4 bases; bases with no gene match: 2. As DNA, the CDR3 is TGCGCCAGCAGCCGGGGACTAGCGGGAGGGCAAGAGACCCAGTACTTC. Protein product: CASSRGLAGGQETQYF.

The rearrangement joins TRBV27 to TRBJ1-2; possible D gene TRBD1, 5 bases. The CDR3 spans 15 residues. CDR1 and CDR2 from the germline V gene are MNHEY and SMNVEV (reference sequence). The V gene lost 7 bases and the J gene lost 0 bases, with 15 bases spanning the gap. CDR3 residues: CASMPVGLSNYGYTF. CDR3 nucleotides: TGTGCCAGCATGCCAGTGGGGCTTTCTAACTATGGCTACACCTTC.

The V call is TRBV5-1, the J call TRBJ1-2; 9 bases are a match to TRBD1. J lost 6 bases, V lost 3 bases, and 6 bases had no gene match. The CDR3 sequence is 14 residues long. In germline, CDR1 is SGHRS, CDR2 YFSETQ. CDR3 in DNA: TGCGCCAGCAGCTCCTTACAGGGGGCAGATGGCTACACCTTC. Translation: CASSSLQGADGYTF.

This rearrangement joins TRBV27 to TRBJ2-1, with TRBD1 identical over 10 bases. Unmatched junction bases numbered 6, after V lost 4 bases and J lost 6 bases. The CDR3 consists of 15 residues. Germline lookup yields CDR1 MNHEY and CDR2 SMNVEV (reference sequence). CDR3 protein: CASSSGTGAFNEQFF. The DNA for the CDR3 is TGTGCCAGCAGTTCCGGGACAGGGGCTTTCAATGAGCAGTTCTTC.

The rearrangement uses TRBV7-9 and TRBJ2-7; D uncertain. From germline, CDR1 is SEHNR and CDR2 FQNEAQ (reference sequence). The CDR3 runs to 15 residues. Trimming left V 4 bases short and J 0 bases short, with 13 bases between. CDR3 sequence: CASSSEDGDSYEQYF. CDR3 DNA: TGTGCCAGCAGCTCAGAGGACGGCGACTCCTACGAGCAGTACTTC.

The V and J genes are TRBV6-1 and TRBJ2-7, with 8 bases identical to TRBD1. The germline gives CDR1 MNHNS, CDR2 SASEGT. The CDR3 runs 14 residues. V lost 6 bases and J lost 1; bases outside the gene matches: 5. CDR3: CASRDRAGSYEQYF. DNA for the CDR3: TGTGCCAGCAGGGACAGGGCAGGGTCCTACGAGCAGTACTTC.

V gene TRBV29-1 combines with J gene TRBJ2-2; D may be TRBD1 (8 bases). This CDR3 contains 14 residues. V was trimmed by 3 bases and J by 7 bases, leaving 15 bases between them. Per germline, CDR1 SQVTM and CDR2 ANQGSEA. For the CDR3, the DNA is TGCAGCGTTGATCCCACAGGGGGGGGCGGGGAGCTGTTTTTT. Translation gives CSVDPTGGGGELFF.

The CDR3 sequence: CASSFLGSWELFF. Here the CDR3 DNA reads TGTGCCAGCAGTTTCTTGGGGAGCTGGGAGCTGTTTTTT. The chain employs TRBV28 and TRBJ2-2; tentatively, D is TRBD2 (5 bases). Trimming left V 3 bases short and J 9 bases short, with 11 bases between. This CDR3 contains 13 residues. Germline values: CDR1 MDHEN, CDR2 SYDVKM.

The count of this clone is one. V and J are TRBV29-1 and TRBJ2-1; D is uncertain. V gave up 8 bases and J gave up 0 bases, with 14 bases separating them. CDR3 length: 14 amino acids. Germline V gene data show CDR1 as SQVTM and CDR2 as ANQGSEA. The chain's CDR3 is CSLTEQFSYNEQFF. The CDR3 DNA follows: TGCAGCCTCACCGAACAGTTCTCCTACAATGAGCAGTTCTTC.

On this clone: Within the sample, other DNA sequences also encode this same CDR3. This chain uses TRBV7-9 with TRBJ2-7; 7 nucleotides agree with TRBD1. Germline V gives CDR1 SEHNR, CDR2 FQNEAQ (reference sequence). This CDR3 has 14 amino acids. Unmatched junction bases numbered 3, after V lost 4 bases and J lost 0 bases. CDR3: CASSSRDSSYEQYF. CDR3 nucleotides: TGTGCCAGCAGCTCACGGGACAGCTCCTACGAGCAGTACTTC.

This chain uses TRBV7-6 with TRBJ2-1, with 8 bases fitting TRBD2. CDR1 is SGHVS and CDR2 is FNYEAQ in the germline V gene. Losses at the gene ends were 1 base for V and 7 bases for J; bases not matched to a gene: 6. This CDR3 comprises 15 residues. The CDR3 nucleotides read TGTGCCAGCAGCTTAGAAGGACTAGCCGCGAATGAGCAGTTCTTC. Translating it yields CASSLEGLAANEQFF.

The chain is built from TRBV27 and TRBJ2-1; 14 positions match TRBD2. V shed 5 bases, J shed 6 bases, and the junction held 6 bases outside the gene matches. CDR3 length: 16 residues. Germline loops: CDR1 MNHEY, CDR2 SMNVEV (reference sequence). The CDR3 is CASSASGLAGVNEQFF. CDR3 nucleotides: TGTGCCAGCAGTGCATCGGGACTAGCGGGAGTCAATGAGCAGTTCTTC.